The 22 T cell receptor beta chains listed next were all sequenced from one sample in a study of blood T cell repertoires in COVID-19. Libraries were prepared by immunoSEQ multiplex PCR; TCRdb keeps only in-frame clonotypes and omits some of them. Here the sample spans over 300,000 clones, about four fifths being singletons. The sequenced sample was peripheral blood. The receptors here all came from a woman aged 45 to 65 with acute or convalescent COVID-19.

V and J are TRBV7-9 and TRBJ1-5, with D perhaps TRBD1 (5 bases). V lost 5 bases to trimming and J lost 6 bases, with 14 bases between them. Germline V gives CDR1 SEHNR, CDR2 FQNEAQ (reference sequence). This CDR3 comprises 14 residues. The CDR3 DNA reads TGTGCCAGCAGCCTCGGGGGGGTCAGTCAGCCCCAGCATTTT. Translation gives CASSLGGVSQPQHF.

This clone was seen repeatedly, ten times or more. V and J are TRBV14 and TRBJ1-1; D uncertain. CDR1 SGHDN and CDR2 FVKESK come from the germline V gene. With 5 bases removed from V and 1 base from J, the gap between germline ends came to 8 bases. CDR3 length: 13 amino acids. DNA of the CDR3: TGTGCCAGCAGCGCATCAGGGAACACTGAAGCTTTCTTT. It yields the protein CASSASGNTEAFF.

This chain joins TRBV2 and TRBJ2-5; 11 bases match TRBD2. The length of the CDR3 is 16 residues. Trimming took 1 base from V and 2 from J; bases not matched to a gene: 3. CDR1 SNHLY and CDR2 FYNNEI come from the germline V gene. The CDR3 region has the DNA TGTGCCAGCAGTGAAGTTTTAGCGGGGGGGCAAGAGACCCAGTACTTC. Translating gives CASSEVLAGGQETQYF.

The rearrangement links TRBV10-3 to TRBJ1-5, with no clear D. This CDR3 has 14 amino acids. From germline, CDR1 is ENHRY and CDR2 SYGVKD. V was cut by 0 bases and J by 6 bases, with 9 bases left in between. The CDR3 nucleotides are TGTGCCATCAGTGAGTCGACTCCGGGTCAGCCCCAGCATTTT. Its protein product is CAISESTPGQPQHF.

This rearrangement joins TRBV11-2 to TRBJ1-4; 10 bases fit TRBD1. CDR3 length equals 14 residues. The V and J ends lost 3 bases and 7 bases, in that order; junction bases with no gene match: 2. Germline V lookup: CDR1 SGHAT, CDR2 FQNNGV. In nucleotides, the CDR3 is TGTGCCAGCAGCTTTGACAGGGGGCGTGAAAAACTGTTTTTT. Translating it yields CASSFDRGREKLFF.

The chain recombines TRBV19 with TRBJ2-2; possible D gene TRBD2, 7 bases. Trimming took off 5 bases at V and 7 bases at J, with 20 bases between the two ends. There are 16 residues in the CDR3. Germline CDR1 and CDR2: LNHDA and SQIVND (reference sequence). As DNA, the CDR3 is TGTGCCAGTAGTTTTGGGGGCGCGGGGGCATACGGGGAGCTGTTTTTT. The encoded protein is CASSFGGAGAYGELFF.

This chain links TRBV9 with TRBJ1-5; 11 nucleotides line up with TRBD1. This CDR3 comprises 14 residues. The trim removed 4 bases at V and 10 bases at J, leaving 7 bases unmatched. Germline CDR1 is SGDLS and CDR2 is YYNGEE. CDR3 protein: CASSPGQGDQPQHF. The DNA of the CDR3 is TGTGCCAGCAGCCCGGGACAGGGGGACCAACCCCAGCATTTT. Together with reference TRBV9 and TRBJ1-5, the CDR3 gives the full variable domain: DSGVTQTPKHLITATGQRVTLRCSPRSGDLSVYWYQQSLDQGLQFLIQYYNGEERAKGNILERFSAQQFPDLHSELNLSSLELGDSALYFCASSPGQGDQPQHFGDGTRLSIL.

The chain employs TRBV2 and TRBJ1-5; D is possibly TRBD1 (5 bases). V was pared by 4 bases and J by 6 bases, with 13 bases between. Germline V gene data show CDR1 as SNHLY and CDR2 as FYNNEI. This CDR3 is built from 14 residues. CDR3 loop: CASSGGDVVQPQHF. The DNA of the CDR3 is TGTGCCAGCAGTGGGGGGGATGTGGTTCAGCCCCAGCATTTT. The full variable domain, rest sourced from reference TRBV2 and TRBJ1-5, is EPEVTQTPSHQVTQMGQEVILRCVPISNHLYFYWYRQILGQKVEFLVSFYNNEISEKSEIFDDQFSVERPDGSNFTLKIRSTKLEDSAMYFCASSGGDVVQPQHFGDGTRLSIL.

The J gene is TRBJ1-3, the V gene TRBV7-2, with unresolved D. V lost 11 bases and J lost 0, with 14 bases in between. Germline V gene data show CDR1 as SGHTA and CDR2 as FQGNSA. The CDR3 runs to 14 residues. The CDR3 protein is CAEGSRSSGNTIYF. The CDR3 DNA follows: TGTGCCGAAGGAAGTAGGAGCTCTGGAAACACCATATATTTT.

This rearrangement joins TRBV19 to TRBJ2-2; 10 nucleotides line up with TRBD1. CDR1 and CDR2 (germline): LNHDA, SQIVND (reference sequence). The length of the CDR3 is 16 residues. V lost 2 bases, J lost 5 bases, and 5 bases stayed unmatched. The CDR3 spells CASSILPGQGTGELFF. In DNA form, the CDR3 reads TGTGCCAGTAGTATATTGCCGGGACAGGGGACCGGGGAGCTGTTTTTT.

The V and J genes are TRBV9 and TRBJ2-1; 9 positions match TRBD1. The J segment lost 6 bases and the V segment lost 6 bases, leaving 7 bases of the junction unmatched. This CDR3 has 14 residues. Looked up from germline, CDR1 is SGDLS and CDR2 is YYNGEE. The CDR3: CASTGTGLANEQFF. In DNA form, the CDR3 reads TGTGCCAGCACCGGGACAGGGTTAGCCAATGAGCAGTTCTTC. The full variable domain, its missing parts supplied by reference TRBV9 and TRBJ2-1, is DSGVTQTPKHLITATGQRVTLRCSPRSGDLSVYWYQQSLDQGLQFLIQYYNGEERAKGNILERFSAQQFPDLHSELNLSSLELGDSALYFCASTGTGLANEQFFGPGTRLTVL.

A few counts support this clone. The chain recombines TRBV10-3 with TRBJ2-3; TRBD2 matches at 7 bases. The CDR3 is 14 amino acids. Germline V gene sequence: CDR1 ENHRY, CDR2 SYGVKD. The ends lost 4 bases at V and 2 bases at J; junction bases unmatched: 3. The CDR3 here is CAISASGITDTQYF. CDR3 nucleotide sequence: TGTGCCATCAGTGCTAGCGGTATCACAGATACGCAGTATTTT.

The J gene is TRBJ2-2, the V gene TRBV6-5; 7 bases are a match to TRBD2. Germline V gene lookup returns CDR1 MNHEY and CDR2 SVGAGI. J gave up 4 bases and V 5 bases, and 7 bases lay outside the gene matches. The CDR3 contains 15 residues. CDR3: CASSTIRTSTGELFF. CDR3 nucleotide sequence: TGTGCCAGCAGTACCATCCGGACTAGCACCGGGGAGCTGTTTTTT.

J is TRBJ2-2 and V is TRBV5-1; TRBD1 is a possible D gene (6 bases). CDR3 length: 15 residues. Germline V gene data show CDR1 as SGHRS and CDR2 as YFSETQ. Between the trimmed V and J ends, which lost 0 bases and 7 bases, there was a span of 13 bases. Here the CDR3 reads CASSLVLGADGELFF. The CDR3 bases are TGCGCCAGCAGCTTGGTTCTGGGGGCCGACGGGGAGCTGTTTTTT.

The CDR3 coding sequence is TGTGCCAGCAGTGATTCCTTCGTTTTGTACTTC. This translates into CASSDSFVLYF. The genes are TRBV25-1 and TRBJ2-4; D gene unclear. Trimming took off 3 bases at V and 15 bases at J, with 12 bases between the two ends. There are 11 residues in the CDR3. CDR1 is MGHDK and CDR2 is SYGVNS in the germline V gene.

The rearrangement links TRBV4-1 to TRBJ1-6; D not certain. Germline CDR1 is MGHRA and CDR2 is YSYEKL. CDR3 length equals 15 residues. Trimming took off 4 bases at V and 5 bases at J, with 12 bases between the two ends. Here the CDR3 reads CASSRPGNDNSPLHF. The CDR3 DNA reads TGCGCCAGCAGCCGCCCAGGTAACGATAATTCACCCCTCCACTTT.

A remark on this clone: The sample carries other DNA sequences with the same CDR3. The CDR3 DNA sequence: TGTGCCAGCAGCTTAGCGGTCGCCTCCTACGAGCAGTACGTC. Protein: CASSLAVASYEQYV. This chain joins TRBV11-2 and TRBJ2-7; D not resolved. CDR1 and CDR2 from the germline V gene are SGHAT and FQNNGV. CDR3 length: 14 residues. The V end lost 1 base, the J end lost 0 bases, and 7 bases lay between the germline ends.

The chain recombines TRBV4-3 with TRBJ2-1, with TRBD1 identical over 7 bases. V lost 4 bases to trimming and J lost 8 bases; unmatched junction nucleotides: 5. CDR3 size: 13 residues. Germline loops: CDR1 LGHNA, CDR2 YSLEER. This CDR3 is CASSRGGLDEQFF. For the CDR3, the DNA is TGCGCCAGCAGCCGAGGGGGCTTAGATGAGCAGTTCTTC.

This clone was detected a few times. The chain employs TRBV29-1 and TRBJ1-3; tentatively, D is TRBD1 (6 bases). The CDR3 is 15 amino acids. The germline V gene has CDR1 SQVTM and CDR2 ANQGSEA. Trimming stripped 4 bases from V and 0 bases from J, with 13 bases between. In DNA form, the CDR3 reads TGCAGCGTTGGCTCTTGGGGGCCCTCTGGAAACACCATATATTTT. The encoded protein is CSVGSWGPSGNTIYF.

CDR3 in amino acids: CASSSSGTGGSEAFF. The DNA of the CDR3 is TGTGCCAGCAGCTCTTCCGGGACAGGGGGCTCGGAAGCTTTCTTT. This sequence joins TRBV7-2 and TRBJ1-1; 12 bases agree with TRBD1. The CDR3 runs 15 residues. J was trimmed by 8 bases and V by 4 bases; bases with no gene match: 8. The germline V gene has CDR1 SGHTA and CDR2 FQGNSA.

The rearrangement links TRBV9 to TRBJ1-4, with D tentatively TRBD1 (5 bases). Trimming shortened V by 0 bases and J by 7 bases, and 10 bases separated the two germline ends. The CDR3 spans 14 residues. The germline gives CDR1 SGDLS, CDR2 YYNGEE. DNA for the CDR3: TGTGCCAGCAGCGTAGGCGGGGCCAGTGAAAAACTGTTTTTT. Its translation is CASSVGGASEKLFF. Supplemented by reference TRBV9 and TRBJ1-4, the full variable domain reads DSGVTQTPKHLITATGQRVTLRCSPRSGDLSVYWYQQSLDQGLQFLIQYYNGEERAKGNILERFSAQQFPDLHSELNLSSLELGDSALYFCASSVGGASEKLFFGSGTQLSVL.

This clone was detected once. The CDR3 DNA reads TGTGCCAGCAGCAAAGCGGACAGGAACCCACAAGAGACCCAGTACTTC. Residues: CASSKADRNPQETQYF. The rearrangement joins TRBV21-1 to TRBJ2-5; TRBD1 is taken as the D call from the table, unchecked against the DNA. TRBV21-1 is marked as a pseudogene. This CDR3 has 16 residues.